Presented here are 27 T cell receptor beta chains from one specimen sequenced in a study of blood T cell repertoires in COVID-19. Profiling relied on immunoSEQ multiplex PCR, and the TCRdb table lists in-frame clones only, not all of them. The sample consists of around 200,000 clones, approximately 81% of them appearing once. The sequencing input was PBMCs or T cells enriched from blood (not recorded which). Receptor source: a man aged 40-55 years who had recovered from COVID-19.

The chain carries TRBV27 and TRBJ2-1; 10 nucleotides match TRBD2. This CDR3 spans 18 amino acids. V dropped 0 bases and J dropped 7; count of bases not matched to a gene: 12. The germline V gene has CDR1 MNHEY and CDR2 SMNVEV (reference sequence). CDR3 amino acids: CASSLSVLTAGGPNEQFF. The DNA of the CDR3 is TGTGCCAGCAGTTTATCGGTCTTGACAGCGGGAGGGCCAAATGAGCAGTTCTTC.

The chain employs TRBV27 and TRBJ2-7, with 9 bases matching TRBD2. V shed 4 bases and J 3 bases; nucleotides not matched to a gene: 13. Per germline, CDR1 MNHEY and CDR2 SMNVEV (reference sequence). The CDR3 is made up of 17 amino acids. The CDR3 is CASSSGTSPSRGYEQYF. The CDR3 region has the DNA TGTGCCAGCAGTTCCGGGACTAGCCCCTCACGGGGCTACGAGCAGTACTTC.

The chain is built from TRBV6-6 and TRBJ2-5, with 7 nucleotides matching TRBD1. This CDR3 contains 15 residues. V shed 8 bases and J 5 bases; nucleotides not matched to a gene: 14. Germline lookup yields CDR1 MNHNY and CDR2 SVGAGI (reference sequence). Here the CDR3 reads CASGNTGARRETQYF. CDR3 coding DNA: TGTGCCAGCGGTAATACAGGGGCTCGACGGGAGACCCAGTACTTC.

CDR3 in DNA: TGTGCCAGCAGCGCCGAGCCAGGGGACAGCGCACAAAAACTGTTTTTT. This codes for CASSAEPGDSAQKLFF. This chain joins TRBV9 and TRBJ1-4; 7 nucleotides match TRBD1. The CDR3 contains 16 residues. With 3 bases clipped from V and 9 bases from J, the junction kept 14 bases outside the gene matches. Germline loops: CDR1 SGDLS, CDR2 YYNGEE.

This clone turned up a few times. The V call is TRBV27, the J call TRBJ1-5, with D possibly matching TRBD1 (5 bases). V lost 6 bases and J lost 7, with 13 bases in between. CDR1 is MNHEY and CDR2 is SMNVEV in the germline V gene (reference sequence). The CDR3 consists of 13 residues. In DNA form, the CDR3 reads TGTGCCAGCAGCCCTCGGGGGGAACAGCCCCAGCATTTT. Protein: CASSPRGEQPQHF.

J is TRBJ2-2 and V is TRBV9; 10 bases are shared with TRBD1. Germline loops: CDR1 SGDLS, CDR2 YYNGEE. Trimming removed 2 bases from V and 7 bases from J; junction bases left unmatched: 5. The CDR3 sequence is 15 residues long. CDR3 protein: CASSVRDRGIGELFF. CDR3 sequence (DNA): TGTGCCAGCAGCGTCCGGGACAGGGGTATCGGGGAGCTGTTTTTT.

The J gene is TRBJ2-1, the V gene TRBV29-1, with 10 bases fitting TRBD1. CDR1 and CDR2 from the germline V gene are SQVTM and ANQGSEA. This CDR3 has 14 residues. With 0 bases clipped from V and 10 bases from J, the junction kept 6 bases outside the gene matches. The DNA of the CDR3 is TGCAGCGTTGAAGATCCGGGACAGGGGTTCGAGCAGTTCTTC. Protein sequence: CSVEDPGQGFEQFF.

This sequence joins TRBV25-1 and TRBJ2-2; possible D gene TRBD1, 6 bases. V was clipped by 5 bases and J by 6 bases, with 10 bases between them. From germline, CDR1 is MGHDK and CDR2 SYGVNS. The CDR3 consists of 13 residues. CDR3 sequence reads: CASSPGVAGELFF. Here the CDR3 DNA reads TGTGCCAGCAGTCCAGGGGTGGCCGGGGAGCTGTTTTTT.

This chain joins TRBV5-1 and TRBJ2-3; D possibly corresponds to TRBD1 (5 bases). CDR1 SGHRS and CDR2 YFSETQ come from the germline V gene. The CDR3 contains 13 residues. The V end lost 2 bases, the J end lost 3 bases, and 7 bases lay between the germline ends. Written as DNA, the CDR3 is TGCGCCAGCAGCTTAGACAGAACAGATACGCAGTATTTT. It encodes CASSLDRTDTQYF.

This chain links TRBV7-3 with TRBJ2-5; D is unclear. Trimming stripped 3 bases from V and 0 bases from J, with 8 bases between. This CDR3 contains 14 residues. Germline V gene sequence: CDR1 SGHTA, CDR2 FQGTGA. Written as DNA, the CDR3 is TGTGCCAGCAGCTTGGGCGCCCACCAAGAGACCCAGTACTTC. Amino acids: CASSLGAHQETQYF.

This chain uses TRBV28 with TRBJ1-1, with TRBD1 matching 9 bases. The germline gives CDR1 MDHEN, CDR2 SYDVKM. V gave up 3 bases and J gave up 10 bases; unmatched junction bases: 0. The length of the CDR3 is 11 residues. The CDR3 DNA reads as TGTGCCAGCAGTTTGGGACAGGGAGCTTTCTTT. Amino acid sequence: CASSLGQGAFF.

The J gene is TRBJ2-1, the V gene TRBV9; TRBD1 matches 7 bases. V shed 3 bases, J shed 2 bases, and the junction held 5 bases outside the gene matches. Germline V gene data show CDR1 as SGDLS and CDR2 as YYNGEE. The CDR3 runs 15 residues. CDR3 DNA: TGTGCCAGCAGCGCCCGGGACAGCCCCTACAATGAGCAGTTCTTC. Protein product: CASSARDSPYNEQFF.

V and J are TRBV6-5 and TRBJ2-1; TRBD2 matches 10 bases. V shed 7 bases and J 7 bases; nucleotides not matched to a gene: 10. CDR1 and CDR2 from the germline V gene are MNHEY and SVGAGI. This CDR3 contains 15 residues. In DNA, the CDR3 is TGTGCCAGCAATCCCCTAGCGGGAGCGGGAAATGAGCAGTTCTTC. As protein: CASNPLAGAGNEQFF.

The V and J genes are TRBV7-3 and TRBJ2-2, with 13 bases aligning to TRBD2. Germline V gene lookup returns CDR1 SGHTA and CDR2 FQGTGA. Trimming at V came to 5 bases and at J to 6 bases, leaving 3 bases not matched to a gene. The CDR3 length is 15 residues. CDR3 nucleotides: TGTGCCAGCAGCCCAGGACTAGCGGGAGCCGGGGAGCTGTTTTTT. It is translated as CASSPGLAGAGELFF.

Concerning this clone itself: The same CDR3 can be traced to other DNA sequences in this sample. The genes are TRBV28 and TRBJ1-2; D is undetermined. The CDR3 contains 12 residues. Germline V lookup: CDR1 MDHEN, CDR2 SYDVKM. Trimming removed 3 bases from V and 4 bases from J, with 6 bases in between. The CDR3 region is CASSLSGYGYTF. The CDR3 nucleotides read TGTGCCAGCAGTTTGAGCGGCTATGGCTACACCTTC.

This chain uses TRBV7-3 with TRBJ2-1; 12 positions agree with TRBD2. Germline V gene sequence: CDR1 SGHTA, CDR2 FQGTGA. This CDR3 contains 15 residues. V dropped 6 bases and J dropped 8; count of bases not matched to a gene: 8. The CDR3 spells CASSWTSGVSDEQFF. In DNA, the CDR3 is TGTGCCAGCAGTTGGACTAGCGGGGTTTCGGATGAGCAGTTCTTC.

The chain employs TRBV25-1 and TRBJ2-7; TRBD2 matches at 10 bases. V trimming: 8 bases; J trimming: 7 bases; junction bases outside the gene matches: 14. The CDR3 is 15 amino acids. CDR1 and CDR2 from the germline V gene are MGHDK and SYGVNS. CDR3 residues: CASRRTGLAGDEQYF. CDR3 coding DNA: TGTGCCAGCCGCCGAACGGGGCTAGCGGGAGATGAGCAGTACTTC.

J is TRBJ2-3 and V is TRBV5-6; D is perhaps TRBD1 (6 bases). The length of the CDR3 is 12 residues. V was pared by 7 bases and J by 8 bases, with 14 bases between. Germline-derived CDR1 and CDR2 are SGHDT and YYEEEE. The CDR3 DNA reads as TGTGCCAGCCAGGGGTCGGGGAGTACGCAGTATTTT. Encoded protein: CASQGSGSTQYF.

The gene calls are TRBV6-5 and TRBJ2-7; TRBD1 matches at 10 bases. Looked up from germline, CDR1 is MNHEY and CDR2 is SVGAGI. CDR3 length: 15 amino acids. Trimming removed 0 bases from V and 5 bases from J; junction bases left unmatched: 4. This chain's CDR3 is CASSYSTGGYHEQYF. CDR3 DNA sequence: TGTGCCAGCAGTTACTCGACAGGGGGCTACCACGAGCAGTACTTC.

V is TRBV15 and J is TRBJ2-7; a weak D match, TRBD2 (6 bases). V lost 1 base and J lost 4, with 11 bases in between. In germline, CDR1 is LNHNV, CDR2 YYDKDF (reference sequence). This CDR3 is built from 14 residues. The CDR3 region has the DNA TGTGCCACCAGCAGAGGCGGGACGGTTTACGAGCAGTACTTC. Translated, it gives CATSRGGTVYEQYF.

The chain couples TRBV24-1 to TRBJ1-4; D might be TRBD1 (6 bases). V was clipped by 2 bases and J by 5 bases, with 14 bases between them. The CDR3 runs 16 residues. Germline loops: CDR1 KGHDR, CDR2 SFDVKD. The chain's CDR3 is CATSDSGTGQNEKLFF. The CDR3 DNA reads as TGTGCCACCAGTGATTCCGGAACGGGACAAAATGAAAAACTGTTTTTT.

The chain uses TRBV2 and TRBJ2-1; 9 bases are shared with TRBD2. V was pared by 6 bases and J by 13 bases, with 7 bases of the junction left unmatched. The CDR3 has 12 amino acids. Germline V gene sequence: CDR1 SNHLY, CDR2 FYNNEI. CDR3 protein: CASRETGTSQFF. The CDR3 DNA is TGTGCCAGCAGAGAAACCGGGACTAGCCAGTTCTTC.

The CDR3 protein is CASSSQGRLGYEQYF. As DNA, the CDR3 is TGTGCCAGCAGCTCGCAGGGTCGACTTGGGTACGAGCAGTACTTC. The V call is TRBV7-2, the J call TRBJ2-7; tentatively, D is TRBD1 (5 bases). The V and J ends lost 4 bases and 4 bases respectively, with 17 bases between them. Germline V gives CDR1 SGHTA, CDR2 FQGNSA. The CDR3 runs to 15 residues.

In this sample, this clone turned up a few times. This chain connects TRBV13 to TRBJ1-1; D may be TRBD1 (6 bases). The CDR3 runs to 15 residues. Germline CDR1 PRHDT, CDR2 FYEKMQ (reference sequence). Trimming pared 5 bases from V and 0 bases from J, leaving 13 bases between. The CDR3 DNA reads as TGTGCCAGCAGCCTTGCAGGGGTTATGAACACTGAAGCTTTCTTT. Translated: CASSLAGVMNTEAFF.

This rearrangement joins TRBV13 to TRBJ2-7, with 7 nucleotides matching TRBD2. The trim removed 5 bases at V and 4 bases at J, leaving 14 bases unmatched. Germline V gene lookup returns CDR1 PRHDT and CDR2 FYEKMQ (reference sequence). The CDR3 has 16 amino acids. The CDR3 sequence: CASSPTGRGGQYEQYF. For the CDR3, the DNA is TGTGCCAGCAGCCCGACTGGAAGGGGAGGGCAGTACGAGCAGTACTTC.

V and J are TRBV5-1 and TRBJ2-1, with 8 bases lining up with TRBD2. The trim removed 2 bases at V and 3 bases at J, leaving 10 bases unmatched. CDR3 length equals 17 residues. Germline CDR1 is SGHRS and CDR2 is YFSETQ. The CDR3 DNA is TGCGCCAGCAGCTTCCAAATAGGACTAGCAGACTACAATGAGCAGTTCTTC. This codes for CASSFQIGLADYNEQFF. Using reference TRBV5-1 and TRBJ2-1 for the parts outside the CDR3, the full variable domain is KAGVTQTPRYLIKTRGQQVTLSCSPISGHRSVSWYQQTPGQGLQFLFEYFSETQRNKGNFPGRFSGRQFSNSRSEMNVSTLELGDSALYLCASSFQIGLADYNEQFFGPGTRLTVL.

This chain connects TRBV2 to TRBJ1-2; D is unclear. Trimming took off 5 bases at V and 1 base at J, with 8 bases between the two ends. This CDR3 has 13 amino acids. From germline, CDR1 is SNHLY and CDR2 FYNNEI. The CDR3 spells CASSTDINYGYTF. In nucleotides, the CDR3 is TGTGCCAGCAGTACCGACATTAACTATGGCTACACCTTC.